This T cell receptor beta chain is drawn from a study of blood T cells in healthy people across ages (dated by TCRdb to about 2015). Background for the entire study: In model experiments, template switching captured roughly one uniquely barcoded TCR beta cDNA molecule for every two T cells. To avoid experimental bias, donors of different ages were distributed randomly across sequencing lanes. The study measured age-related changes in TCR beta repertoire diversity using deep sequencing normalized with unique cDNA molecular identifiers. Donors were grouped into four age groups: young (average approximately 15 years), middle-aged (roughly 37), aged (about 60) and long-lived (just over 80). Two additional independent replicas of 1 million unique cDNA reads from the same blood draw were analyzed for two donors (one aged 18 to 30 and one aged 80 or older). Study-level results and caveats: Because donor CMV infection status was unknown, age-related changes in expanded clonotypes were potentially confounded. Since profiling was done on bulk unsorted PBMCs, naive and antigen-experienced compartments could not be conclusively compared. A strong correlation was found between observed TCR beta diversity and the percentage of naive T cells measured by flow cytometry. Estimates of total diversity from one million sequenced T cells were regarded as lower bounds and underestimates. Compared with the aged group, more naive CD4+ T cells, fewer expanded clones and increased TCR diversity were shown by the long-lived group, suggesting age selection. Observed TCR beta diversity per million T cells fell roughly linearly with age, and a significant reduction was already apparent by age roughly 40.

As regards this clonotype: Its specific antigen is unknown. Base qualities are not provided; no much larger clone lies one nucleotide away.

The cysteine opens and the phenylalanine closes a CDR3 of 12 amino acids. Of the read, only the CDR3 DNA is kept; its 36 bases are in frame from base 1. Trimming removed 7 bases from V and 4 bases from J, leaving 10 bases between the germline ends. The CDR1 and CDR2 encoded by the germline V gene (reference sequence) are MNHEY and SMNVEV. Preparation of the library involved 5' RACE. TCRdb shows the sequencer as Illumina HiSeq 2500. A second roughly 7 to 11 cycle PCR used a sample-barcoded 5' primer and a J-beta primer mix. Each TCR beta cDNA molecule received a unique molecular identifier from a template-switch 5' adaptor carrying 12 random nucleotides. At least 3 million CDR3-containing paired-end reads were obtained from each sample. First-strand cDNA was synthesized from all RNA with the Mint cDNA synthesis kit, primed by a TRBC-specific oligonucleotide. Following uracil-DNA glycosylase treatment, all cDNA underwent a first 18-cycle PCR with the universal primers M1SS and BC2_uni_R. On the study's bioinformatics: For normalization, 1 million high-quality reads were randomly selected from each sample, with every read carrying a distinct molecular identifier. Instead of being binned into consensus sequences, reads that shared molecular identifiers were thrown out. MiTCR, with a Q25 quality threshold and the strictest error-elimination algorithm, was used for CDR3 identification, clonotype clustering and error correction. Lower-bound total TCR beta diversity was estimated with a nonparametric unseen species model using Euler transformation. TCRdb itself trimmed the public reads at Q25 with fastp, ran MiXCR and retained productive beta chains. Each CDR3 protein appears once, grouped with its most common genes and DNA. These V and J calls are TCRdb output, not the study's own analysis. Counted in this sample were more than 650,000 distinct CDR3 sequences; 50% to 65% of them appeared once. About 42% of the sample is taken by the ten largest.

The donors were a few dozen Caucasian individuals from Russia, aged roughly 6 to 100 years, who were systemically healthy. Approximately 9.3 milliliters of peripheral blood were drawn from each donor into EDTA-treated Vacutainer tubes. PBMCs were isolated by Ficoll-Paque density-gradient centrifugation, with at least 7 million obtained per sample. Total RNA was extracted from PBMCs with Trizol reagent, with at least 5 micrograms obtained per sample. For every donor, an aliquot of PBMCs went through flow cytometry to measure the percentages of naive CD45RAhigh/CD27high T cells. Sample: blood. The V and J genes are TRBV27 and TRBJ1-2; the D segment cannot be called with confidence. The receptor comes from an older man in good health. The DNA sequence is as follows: TGTGCCAGCAAGGGAGACCTCTATGGCTACACCTTC. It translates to CASKGDLYGYTF.